The 17 T cell receptor beta chains listed next were all sequenced from one sample in a study of cytomegalovirus exposure and HLA in healthy donors. A multiplex PCR was run with 60 Vbeta primers and 13 Jbeta primers. Generated by immunoSEQ multiplex PCR, the TCRdb table keeps only in-frame clones and is missing some. The sample lists 95,000 to 150,000 clones; just under 75% were seen once. The specimen was PBMCs. The receptors come from a man in his 60s in good health and CMV-seropositive.

V and J are TRBV2 and TRBJ2-5; D call uncertain. The CDR3 is made up of 11 amino acids. Trimming stripped 7 bases from V and 2 bases from J, with 5 bases between. From germline, CDR1 is SNHLY and CDR2 FYNNEI. CDR3 loop: CASNLQETQYF. CDR3 sequence (DNA): TGTGCCAGCAACTTGCAAGAGACCCAGTACTTC.

The V and J genes are TRBV2 and TRBJ1-1; 7 nucleotides align to TRBD1. Germline CDR1 SNHLY, CDR2 FYNNEI. This CDR3 spans 14 amino acids. V dropped 4 bases and J dropped 3; count of bases not matched to a gene: 5. The CDR3, as DNA: TGTGCCAGCAGTGGCCTTCAGGGGGACACTGAAGCTTTCTTT. Residues: CASSGLQGDTEAFF.

The chain uses TRBV6-5 and TRBJ2-7, with 9 bases identical to TRBD1. V gave up 6 bases and J gave up 3 bases; unmatched junction bases: 9. The CDR3 runs 15 residues. Per germline, CDR1 MNHEY and CDR2 SVGAGI. In DNA form, the CDR3 reads TGTGCCAGCAGCTCTTGGGGACAGGGCATCTACGAGCAGTACTTC. It yields the protein CASSSWGQGIYEQYF.

The chain has TRBV18 and TRBJ2-3, with D possibly being TRBD2 (6 bases). The germline gives CDR1 KGHSH, CDR2 LQKENI. V lost 2 bases and J lost 5, with 32 bases in between. This CDR3 has 21 residues. CDR3 residues: CASSPSTGSTVSRGLRDTQYF. CDR3 bases: TGTGCCAGCTCACCAAGCACGGGGAGCACAGTTTCGCGGGGTTTAAGAGATACGCAGTATTTT.

This chain links TRBV5-6 with TRBJ2-5, with D uncertain. Germline V lookup: CDR1 SGHDT, CDR2 YYEEEE. The V and J ends lost 4 bases and 5 bases respectively, with 9 bases between them. This CDR3 spans 12 amino acids. The CDR3 protein is CASSVIGETQYF. The DNA of the CDR3 is TGTGCCAGCAGCGTCATCGGGGAGACCCAGTACTTC.

V is TRBV7-9 and J is TRBJ1-6, with 7 bases that match TRBD1. CDR1 SEHNR and CDR2 FQNEAQ come from the germline V gene (reference sequence). The V segment lost 4 bases and the J segment 16 bases; nucleotides outside the gene matches: 4. CDR3 size: 11 residues. The CDR3 reads CASSSDRLLHF. The CDR3 DNA reads as TGTGCCAGCAGCTCGGACAGGCTACTCCACTTT.

The chain joins TRBV6-5 to TRBJ1-4; the D is unclear. The CDR3 sequence is 13 residues long. Between the trimmed V and J ends, which lost 6 bases and 6 bases, there was a span of 11 bases. CDR1 MNHEY and CDR2 SVGAGI come from the germline V gene. In DNA, the CDR3 is TGTGCCAGCAGGGGGAGACACCATGAAAAACTGTTTTTT. Amino acids: CASRGRHHEKLFF.

V is TRBV18 and J is TRBJ2-2; 7 positions match TRBD2. Trimming at V came to 5 bases and at J to 3 bases, leaving 6 bases not matched to a gene. The germline CDR1 and CDR2 sequences are KGHSH and LQKENI. The CDR3 runs to 15 residues. The CDR3 DNA is TGTGCCAGCTCAGATAGCGGGCCAGACACCGGGGAGCTGTTTTTT. It yields the protein CASSDSGPDTGELFF.

The CDR3 nucleotides are TGTGCCAGCAGCTTATCGGCGGGAATGACTGAAGCTTTCTTT. It codes for CASSLSAGMTEAFF. The chain recombines TRBV7-9 with TRBJ1-1, with D unclear. V was cut by 2 bases and J by 5 bases, with 12 bases left in between. Germline V lookup: CDR1 SEHNR, CDR2 FQNEAQ (reference sequence). There are 14 residues in the CDR3.

In DNA form, the CDR3 reads TGTGCCAGTAGTATCGACTCACCGGGGGGATTGCCCCTCCACTTT. It encodes CASSIDSPGGLPLHF. This chain links TRBV19 with TRBJ1-6; tentative D call: TRBD1 (5 bases). V shed 3 bases and J shed 13 bases, with 19 bases lying between them. This CDR3 is 15 amino acids long. CDR1 is LNHDA, CDR2 SQIVND, per germline (reference sequence).

The rearrangement joins TRBV6-7 to TRBJ1-4; 11 bases line up with TRBD1. TRBV6-7 is noted as an ORF with a role that remains uncertain. The CDR3 runs to 17 residues. The junction had 11 bases not matched to a gene; V was cut back by 6 bases and J by 5 bases. The CDR3 reads CASSSDRGRPGNEKLFF. The CDR3 region has the DNA TGTGCCAGCAGCTCGGACAGGGGGCGCCCGGGAAATGAAAAACTGTTTTTT.

The V and J genes are TRBV5-1 and TRBJ1-1; D is possibly TRBD1 (5 bases). V gave up 0 bases and J gave up 1 base, with 13 bases separating them. This CDR3 comprises 16 residues. In germline, CDR1 is SGHRS, CDR2 YFSETQ. Here the CDR3 DNA reads TGCGCCAGCAGCTTGGAAGCGAGGCAGGGGAACACTGAAGCTTTCTTT. Translating gives CASSLEARQGNTEAFF.

The chain has TRBV28 and TRBJ2-3, with TRBD2 as a possible D gene (5 bases). With 2 bases removed from V and 4 bases from J, the gap between germline ends came to 13 bases. Germline V gives CDR1 MDHEN, CDR2 SYDVKM. The CDR3 loop spans 15 amino acids. This CDR3 reads CASSLGLDGADTQYF. The CDR3 DNA reads as TGTGCCAGCAGTTTAGGACTTGACGGGGCAGATACGCAGTATTTT.

This clone has a handful of counts. V and J are TRBV5-1 and TRBJ1-1; 10 bases match TRBD1. The germline CDR1 and CDR2 sequences are SGHRS and YFSETQ. Unmatched junction bases numbered 7, after V lost 4 bases and J lost 4 bases. This CDR3 region has 15 residues. CDR3 bases: TGCGCCAGCAGCGAGGGGACAGGGGAGGCCACTGAAGCTTTCTTT. Its translation is CASSEGTGEATEAFF.

As regards this clone: Germline is not matched at one junction end, which may reflect a read error. This chain joins TRBV7-9 and TRBJ1-2; D perhaps matches TRBD1 (5 bases). Germline V gives CDR1 SEHNR, CDR2 FQNEAQ (reference sequence). The CDR3 has 12 residues. The CDR3, as DNA: TGTTCCAGCAGCATTTCTGACAGTCGCTACACCTTC. The encoded protein is CSSSISDSRYTF.

This clone was detected a few times. The J gene is TRBJ2-1, the V gene TRBV7-8; tentative D call: TRBD2 (6 bases). V was shortened by 7 bases and J by 3 bases, with 13 bases between the two germline ends. Germline CDR1 reads SGHVS; CDR2 reads FQNEAQ. The CDR3 is 14 amino acids. The CDR3 DNA is TGTGCCAGCATCCGAGCGGGCGGCTACAATGAGCAGTTCTTC. It yields the protein CASIRAGGYNEQFF.

The V gene is TRBV28, the J gene TRBJ1-6, with TRBD1 identical over 7 bases. With 3 bases clipped from V and 14 bases from J, the junction kept 13 bases outside the gene matches. The CDR3 is made up of 15 amino acids. CDR1 and CDR2 (germline): MDHEN, SYDVKM. The CDR3: CASSLARDSTPALHF. The CDR3 DNA reads as TGTGCCAGCAGTTTGGCCCGGGACAGCACTCCGGCCCTCCACTTT.